Included here is one T cell receptor beta chain sequence, with context. Its antigen is as yet unknown. Duration under 3 months, a NOSPECS grade of at least 4, and a Clinical Activity Score of at least 3 characterized the ophthalmopathy patients. It was uncontrolled infection, other autoimmune disease, pregnancy or lactation that excluded patients. The TCR beta CDR3 regions underwent amplification using RNA transcripts as the source. First-round RT-PCR with HTBI primers amplified the TCR CDR3 region. One entry per CDR3 protein results from TCRdb running MiXCR on the multiplex PCR reads. Of fewer than 650,000 distinct CDR3 sequences in the sample, about 14% were seen once. The data are from a study of T cells in Graves' hyperthyroidism and ophthalmopathy. Findings and limits, study-wide: Most thyroid clonotypes expanded above 0.001 appeared in blood too. Ophthalmopathy and stable hyperthyroidism were told apart by a 13 V-J model.

CDR1 and CDR2 from the germline V gene are MNHNS and SASEGT. Trimming left V 0 bases short and J 2 bases short, with 13 bases between. CDR3 length equals 16 residues. The sample was blood. This chain joins TRBV6-1 and TRBJ1-2; D unresolved. This receptor was identified in a woman aged 18-30 years with Graves' ophthalmopathy. CDR3 in DNA: TGTGCCAGCAGTGAAGCGGGCGGAGTTTCCAACTATGGCTACACCTTC. Translation: CASSEAGGVSNYGYTF.